These 10 T cell receptor beta chains were all obtained from the same sample, sequenced in a study of blood T cell repertoires in COVID-19. TCRdb keeps only in-frame clones here, not all; method: immunoSEQ multiplex PCR. The data contain 350,000 to 450,000 clones, 85% of them seen just once; the ten biggest clones take up roughly 3.6%. Sequencing was performed on peripheral blood. The receptors were gathered from a woman younger than 35 with acute or convalescent COVID-19.

The chain recombines TRBV28 with TRBJ1-1; 8 nucleotides agree with TRBD1. Germline trimming cut 4 bases from V and 1 base from J; bases unmatched to any gene: 11. CDR1 is MDHEN and CDR2 is SYDVKM in the germline V gene. The CDR3 covers 17 residues. The CDR3 loop is CASSSIRQGRENTEAFF. CDR3 sequence (DNA): TGTGCCAGCAGTTCCATCCGACAGGGGAGGGAGAACACTGAAGCTTTCTTT.

The chain recombines TRBV9 with TRBJ1-4, with 7 bases lining up with TRBD1. Germline loops: CDR1 SGDLS, CDR2 YYNGEE. V gave up 4 bases and J gave up 8 bases; unmatched junction bases: 11. The CDR3 has 15 residues. CDR3 loop: CASSPRRQGSEKLFF. The CDR3 DNA reads as TGTGCCAGCAGCCCCCGGCGACAGGGTTCGGAAAAACTGTTTTTT.

V and J are TRBV5-4 and TRBJ2-2, with a possible D match to TRBD1 (5 bases). Germline CDR1 and CDR2: SGHNT and YYREEE (reference sequence). Deletions cut 3 bases from V and 6 bases from J, with 12 bases between. The CDR3 totals 14 residues. The CDR3 is CASSSQGTAGELFF. As DNA, the CDR3 is TGTGCCAGCAGCTCCCAGGGTACGGCCGGGGAGCTGTTTTTT. Based on the CDR3 plus reference TRBV5-4 and TRBJ2-2, the full variable domain is ETGVTQSPTHLIKTRGQQVTLRCSSQSGHNTVSWYQQALGQGPQFIFQYYREEENGRGNFPPRFSGLQFPNYSSELNVNALELDDSALYLCASSSQGTAGELFFGEGSRLTVL.

This clone was detected once. This sample includes further DNA sequences coding for the same CDR3. The genes are TRBV7-9 and TRBJ1-1; TRBD1 matches at 8 bases. CDR1 and CDR2 (germline): SEHNR, FQNEAQ (reference sequence). V was pared by 5 bases and J by 3 bases, with 5 bases of the junction left unmatched. This CDR3 has 14 residues. In DNA, the CDR3 is TGTGCCAGCAGCCTTCAGGGGGCAGACACTGAAGCTTTCTTT. Its protein is CASSLQGADTEAFF.

The chain couples TRBV14 to TRBJ2-7; D remains ambiguous. Germline V gives CDR1 SGHDN, CDR2 FVKESK. CDR3 length equals 12 residues. V was trimmed by 1 base and J by 6 bases, leaving 7 bases between them. Written as DNA, the CDR3 is TGTGCCAGCAGCCAAGGGGCCCGCGAGCAGTACTTC. It is translated as CASSQGAREQYF.

The J gene is TRBJ2-7, the V gene TRBV5-1, with 11 bases lining up with TRBD1. V gave up 4 bases and J gave up 12 bases; unmatched junction bases: 12. CDR3 size: 14 residues. Germline CDR1 and CDR2: SGHRS and YFSETQ. The DNA of the CDR3 is TGCGCCAGCAGCGCGGGACAGGGGGATTCGATATGGTACTTC. This translates into CASSAGQGDSIWYF.

J is TRBJ1-2 and V is TRBV6-1; perhaps TRBD1 as D (6 bases). Per germline, CDR1 MNHNS and CDR2 SASEGT. This CDR3 region has 15 residues. V lost 3 bases, J lost 0 bases, and 11 bases lay in between. This chain's CDR3 is CASSDLGQTNYGYTF. CDR3 bases: TGTGCCAGCAGTGACCTCGGACAGACTAACTATGGCTACACCTTC.

In DNA form, the CDR3 reads TGTGCCAGCAGCGTAGAAGCGCGGGGGTTAACCGGGGAGCTGTTTTTT. It encodes CASSVEARGLTGELFF. The rearrangement joins TRBV9 to TRBJ2-2, with TRBD2 matching 7 bases. CDR1 and CDR2 (germline): SGDLS, YYNGEE. The CDR3 is made up of 16 amino acids. Trimming at V came to 0 bases and at J to 5 bases, leaving 7 bases not matched to a gene.

This clone came up once. The chain joins TRBV19 to TRBJ1-4; tentative D call: TRBD1 (5 bases). The CDR3 has 14 amino acids. Germline CDR1 and CDR2: LNHDA and SQIVND (reference sequence). V dropped 5 bases and J dropped 6 bases, with 13 bases sitting between them. The DNA for the CDR3 is TGTGCCAGTAGTTCCCGTCCGGGGGATGAAAAACTGTTTTTT. The encoded protein is CASSSRPGDEKLFF.

DNA for the CDR3: TGTGCAAGTCGCTTAGCGGGGGGGCAAGAGACCCAGTACTTC. Translating gives CASRLAGGQETQYF. This chain joins TRBV12-2 and TRBJ2-5; TRBD2, as called in the table, went unchecked against the DNA. TRBV12-2 has pseudogene status. The CDR3 runs to 14 residues.